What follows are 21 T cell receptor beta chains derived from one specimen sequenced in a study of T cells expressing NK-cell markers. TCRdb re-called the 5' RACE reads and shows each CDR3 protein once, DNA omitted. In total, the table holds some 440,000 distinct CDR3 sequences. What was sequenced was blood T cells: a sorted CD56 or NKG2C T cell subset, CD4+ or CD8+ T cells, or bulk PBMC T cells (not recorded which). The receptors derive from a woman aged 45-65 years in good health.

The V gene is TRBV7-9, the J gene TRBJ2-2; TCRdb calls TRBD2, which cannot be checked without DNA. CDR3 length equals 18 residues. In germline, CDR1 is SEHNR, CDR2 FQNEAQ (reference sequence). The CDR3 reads CASSLALGLAERTGELFF.

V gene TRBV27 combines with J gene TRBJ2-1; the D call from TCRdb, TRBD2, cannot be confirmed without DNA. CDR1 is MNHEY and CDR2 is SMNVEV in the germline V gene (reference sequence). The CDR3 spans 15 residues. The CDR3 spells CASSLRGTGVFEQFF.

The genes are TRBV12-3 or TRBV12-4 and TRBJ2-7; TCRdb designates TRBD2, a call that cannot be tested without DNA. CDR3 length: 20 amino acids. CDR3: CASRITLSSGRAIISYEQYF.

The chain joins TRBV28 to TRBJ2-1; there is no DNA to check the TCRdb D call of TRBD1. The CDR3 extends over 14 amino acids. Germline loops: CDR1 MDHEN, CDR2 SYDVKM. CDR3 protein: CASSFRDRGYEQFF.

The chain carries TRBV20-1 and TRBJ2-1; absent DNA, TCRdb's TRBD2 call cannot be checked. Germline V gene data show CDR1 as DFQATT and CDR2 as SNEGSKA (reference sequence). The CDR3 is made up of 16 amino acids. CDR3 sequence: CSATSGGLHLFNEQFF.

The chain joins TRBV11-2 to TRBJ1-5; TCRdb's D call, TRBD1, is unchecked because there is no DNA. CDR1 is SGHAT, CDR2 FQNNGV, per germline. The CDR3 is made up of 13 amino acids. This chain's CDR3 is CASSPSGVQPQHF.

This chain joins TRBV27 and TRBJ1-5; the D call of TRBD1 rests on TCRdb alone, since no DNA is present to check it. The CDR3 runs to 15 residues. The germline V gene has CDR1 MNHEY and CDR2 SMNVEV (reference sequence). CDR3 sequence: CASSSTGVPLQPQHF.

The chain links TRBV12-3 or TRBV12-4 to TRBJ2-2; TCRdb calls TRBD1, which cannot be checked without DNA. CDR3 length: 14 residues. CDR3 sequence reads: CASSLLQGTGELFF.

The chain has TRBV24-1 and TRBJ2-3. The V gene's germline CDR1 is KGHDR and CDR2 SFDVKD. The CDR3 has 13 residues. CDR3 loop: CATSDLPTDTQYF.

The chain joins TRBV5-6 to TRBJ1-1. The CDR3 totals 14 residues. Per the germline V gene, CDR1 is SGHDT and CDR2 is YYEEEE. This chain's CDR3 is CASSLLQANTEAFF. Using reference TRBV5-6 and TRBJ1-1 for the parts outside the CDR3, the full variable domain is DAGVTQSPTHLIKTRGQQVTLRCSPKSGHDTVSWYQQALGQGPQFIFQYYEEEERQRGNFPDRFSGHQFPNYSSELNVNALLLGDSALYLCASSLLQANTEAFFGQGTRLTVV.

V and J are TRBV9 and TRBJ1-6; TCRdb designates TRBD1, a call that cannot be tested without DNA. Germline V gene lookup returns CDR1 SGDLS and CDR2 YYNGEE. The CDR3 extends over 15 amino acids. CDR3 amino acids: CASSVPPFGISPLHF.

The CDR3 here is CASSGLAGGPQFF. The chain joins TRBV12-3 or TRBV12-4 to TRBJ2-1; TCRdb selects TRBD2, and the lack of DNA leaves this call unchecked. This CDR3 has 13 residues.

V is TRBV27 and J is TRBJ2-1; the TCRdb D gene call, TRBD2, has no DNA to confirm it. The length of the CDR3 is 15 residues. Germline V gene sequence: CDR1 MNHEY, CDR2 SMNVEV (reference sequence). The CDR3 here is CASRPTSGSWHEQFF.

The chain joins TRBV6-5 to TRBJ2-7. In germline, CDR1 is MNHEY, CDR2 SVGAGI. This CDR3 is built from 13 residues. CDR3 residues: CASSYFAGYEQYF.

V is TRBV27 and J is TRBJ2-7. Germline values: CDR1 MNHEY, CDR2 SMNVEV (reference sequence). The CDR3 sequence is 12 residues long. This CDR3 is CASSPQPDEQYF.

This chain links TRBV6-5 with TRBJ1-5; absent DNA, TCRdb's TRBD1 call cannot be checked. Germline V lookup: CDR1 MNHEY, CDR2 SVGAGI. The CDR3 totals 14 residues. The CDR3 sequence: CASSPQGLRQPQHF.

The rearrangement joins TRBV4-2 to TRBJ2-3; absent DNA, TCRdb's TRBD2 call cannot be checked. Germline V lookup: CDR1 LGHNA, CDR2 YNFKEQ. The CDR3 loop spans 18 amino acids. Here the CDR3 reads CASSQRTSGSGSTDTQYF.

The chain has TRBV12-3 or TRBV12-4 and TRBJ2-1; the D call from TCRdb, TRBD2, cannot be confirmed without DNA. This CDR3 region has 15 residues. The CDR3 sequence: CASSPHSGSVNEQFF.

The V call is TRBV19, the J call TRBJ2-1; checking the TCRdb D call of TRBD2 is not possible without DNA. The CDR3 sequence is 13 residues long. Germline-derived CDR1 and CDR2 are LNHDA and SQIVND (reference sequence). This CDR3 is CASSESGRYEQFF.

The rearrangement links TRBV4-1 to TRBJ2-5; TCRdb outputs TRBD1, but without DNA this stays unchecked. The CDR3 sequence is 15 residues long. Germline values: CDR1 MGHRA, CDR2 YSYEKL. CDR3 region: CASSPRAGITETQYF.

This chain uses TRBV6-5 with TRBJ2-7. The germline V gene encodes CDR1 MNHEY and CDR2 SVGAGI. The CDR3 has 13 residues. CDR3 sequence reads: CASSSGLRYEQYF.